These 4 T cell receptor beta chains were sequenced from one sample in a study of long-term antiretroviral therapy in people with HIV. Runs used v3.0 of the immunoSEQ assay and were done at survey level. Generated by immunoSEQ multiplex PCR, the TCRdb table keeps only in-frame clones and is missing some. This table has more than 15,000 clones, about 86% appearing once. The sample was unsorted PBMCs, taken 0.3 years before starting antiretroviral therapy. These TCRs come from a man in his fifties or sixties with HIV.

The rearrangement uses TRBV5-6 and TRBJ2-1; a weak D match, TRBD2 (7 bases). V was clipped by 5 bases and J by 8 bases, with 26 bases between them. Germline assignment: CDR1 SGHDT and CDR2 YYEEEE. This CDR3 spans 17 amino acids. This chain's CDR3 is CASSPWGPGGGTDEQFF. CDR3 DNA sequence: TGTGCCAGCAGTCCCTGGGGGCCGGGGGGTGGAACGGATGAGCAGTTCTTC.

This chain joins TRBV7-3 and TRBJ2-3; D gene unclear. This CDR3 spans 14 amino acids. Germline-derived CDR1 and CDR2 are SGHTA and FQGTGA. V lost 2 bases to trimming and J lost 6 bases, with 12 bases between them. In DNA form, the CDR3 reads TGTGCCAGCAGCTTAGGTCTAGGAGAGGATACGCAGTATTTT. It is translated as CASSLGLGEDTQYF.

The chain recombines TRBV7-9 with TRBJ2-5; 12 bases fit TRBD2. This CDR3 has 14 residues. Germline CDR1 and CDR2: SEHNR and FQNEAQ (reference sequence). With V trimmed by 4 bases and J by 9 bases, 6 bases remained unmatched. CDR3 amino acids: CASSSTSGRTAQYF. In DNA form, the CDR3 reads TGTGCCAGCAGCTCGACTAGCGGGAGAACGGCCCAGTACTTC.

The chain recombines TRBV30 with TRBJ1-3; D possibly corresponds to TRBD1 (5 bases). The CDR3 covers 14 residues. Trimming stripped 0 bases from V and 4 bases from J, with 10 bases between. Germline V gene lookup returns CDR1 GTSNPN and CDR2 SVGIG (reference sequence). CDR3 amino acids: CAWSVKGSGNTIYF. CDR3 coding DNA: TGTGCCTGGAGTGTAAAGGGGTCCGGAAACACCATATATTTT. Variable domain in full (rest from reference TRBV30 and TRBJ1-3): SQTIHQWPATLVQPVGSPLSLECTVEGTSNPNLYWYRQAAGRGLQLLFYSVGIGQISSEVPQNLSASRPQDRQFILSSKKLLLSDSGFYLCAWSVKGSGNTIYFGEGSWLTVV.